Sequencing of this TCR beta chain was carried out in a study of cytotoxic CD8 clonotypes in ibrutinib-treated CLL. This table comes from immunoSEQ multiplex PCR, and its TCRdb copy is limited to in-frame clones, with some not included. Of roughly 180,000 clones detected, 84% appear once; the ten largest clones hold over 4.5%. The TCR sequence derives from a human donor with chronic lymphocytic leukemia. The starting material was PBMCs, obtained after 24 months of ibrutinib treatment.

The CDR3 loop is CASSERADTQYF. In DNA form, the CDR3 reads TGTGCCAGCAGTGAAAGGGCCGATACGCAGTATTTT. This rearrangement joins TRBV6-1 to TRBJ2-3; D gene unclear. This CDR3 contains 12 residues. Per germline, CDR1 MNHNS and CDR2 SASEGT. Deletions cut 2 bases from V and 6 bases from J, with 6 bases between.